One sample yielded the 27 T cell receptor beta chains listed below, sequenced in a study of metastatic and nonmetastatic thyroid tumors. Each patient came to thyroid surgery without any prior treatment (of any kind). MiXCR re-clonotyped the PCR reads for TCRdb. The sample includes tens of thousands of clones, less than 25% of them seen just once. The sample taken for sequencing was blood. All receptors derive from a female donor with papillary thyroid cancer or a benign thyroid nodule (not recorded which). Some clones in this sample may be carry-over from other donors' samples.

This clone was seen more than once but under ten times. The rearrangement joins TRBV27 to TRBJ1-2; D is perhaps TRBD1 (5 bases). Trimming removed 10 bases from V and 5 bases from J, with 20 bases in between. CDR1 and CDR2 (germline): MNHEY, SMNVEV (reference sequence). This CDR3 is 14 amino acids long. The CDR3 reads CATSSLRGSYGYTF. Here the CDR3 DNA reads TGTGCCACCTCCTCCCTGAGGGGCTCGTATGGCTACACCTTC.

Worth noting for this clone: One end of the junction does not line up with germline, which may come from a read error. CDR3 in amino acids: CASIYLGAGFNHPQHF. In DNA, the CDR3 is TGTGCCAGCATCTACCTGGGGGCGGGCTTCAATCATCCCCAGCATTTT. The chain recombines TRBV28 with TRBJ1-5, with D possibly matching TRBD1 (6 bases). Germline CDR1 reads MDHEN; CDR2 reads SYDVKM. The CDR3 is 16 amino acids.

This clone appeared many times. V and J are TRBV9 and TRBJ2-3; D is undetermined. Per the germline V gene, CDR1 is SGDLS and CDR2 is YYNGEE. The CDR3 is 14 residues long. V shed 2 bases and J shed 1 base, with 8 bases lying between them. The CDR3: CASSVTDRTDTQYF. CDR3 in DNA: TGTGCCAGCAGCGTCACGGATCGCACAGATACGCAGTATTTT.

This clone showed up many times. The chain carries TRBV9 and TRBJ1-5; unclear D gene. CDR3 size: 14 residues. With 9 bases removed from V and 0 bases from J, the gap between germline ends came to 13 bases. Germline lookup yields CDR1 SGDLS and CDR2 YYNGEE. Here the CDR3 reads CANLTCFSNQPQHF. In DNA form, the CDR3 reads TGTGCCAACCTTACTTGTTTTAGCAATCAGCCCCAGCATTTT.

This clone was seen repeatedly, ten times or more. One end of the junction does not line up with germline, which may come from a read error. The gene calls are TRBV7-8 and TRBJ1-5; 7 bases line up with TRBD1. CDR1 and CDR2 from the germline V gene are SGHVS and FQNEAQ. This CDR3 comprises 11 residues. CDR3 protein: CASSSYRGIIF. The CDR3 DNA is TGTGCCAGCAGCTCGTACAGGGGAATTATTTTT.

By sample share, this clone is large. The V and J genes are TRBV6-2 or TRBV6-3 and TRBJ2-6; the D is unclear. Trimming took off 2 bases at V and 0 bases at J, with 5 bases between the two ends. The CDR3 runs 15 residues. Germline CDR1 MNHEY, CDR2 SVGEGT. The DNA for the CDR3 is TGTGCCAGCAGTTACGAAAGCTCTGGGGCCAACGTCCTGACTTTC. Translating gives CASSYESSGANVLTF.

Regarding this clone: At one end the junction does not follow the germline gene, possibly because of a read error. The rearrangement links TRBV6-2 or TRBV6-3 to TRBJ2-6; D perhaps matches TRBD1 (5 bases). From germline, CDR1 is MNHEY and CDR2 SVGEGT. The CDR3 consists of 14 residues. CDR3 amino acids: CASSYFSGANVLTF. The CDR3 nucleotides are TGTGCCAGCAGTTATTTCTCTGGGGCAAACGTCCTGACTTTC.

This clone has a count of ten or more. CDR3 sequence: CATSEQLEENTEAFF. The CDR3 region has the DNA TGTGCCACCAGTGAGCAATTGGAGGAGAACACTGAAGCTTTCTTT. The chain couples TRBV24-1 to TRBJ1-1; no definite D call. The CDR3 is 15 residues long. Trimming removed 4 bases at V and 1 base at J, with 12 bases between. CDR1 and CDR2 (germline): KGHDR, SFDVKD.

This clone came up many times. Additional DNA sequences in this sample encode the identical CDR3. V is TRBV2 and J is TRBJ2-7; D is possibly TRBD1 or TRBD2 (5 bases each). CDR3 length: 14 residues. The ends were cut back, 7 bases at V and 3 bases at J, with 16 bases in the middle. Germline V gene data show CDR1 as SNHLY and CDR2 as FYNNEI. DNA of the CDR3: TGTGCCAGCAACGAGGGACGCGGTTACTACGAGCAGTACTTC. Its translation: CASNEGRGYYEQYF.

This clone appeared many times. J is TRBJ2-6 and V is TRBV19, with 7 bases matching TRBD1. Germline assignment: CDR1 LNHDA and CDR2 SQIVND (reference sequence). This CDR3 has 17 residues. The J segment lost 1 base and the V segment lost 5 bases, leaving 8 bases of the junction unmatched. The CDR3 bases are TGTGCCAGTAGTTCCTGGACAGGTGATTCTGGGGCCAACGTCCTGACTTTC. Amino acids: CASSSWTGDSGANVLTF.

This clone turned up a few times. The CDR3: CASIRGTDVWINQPQHF. The CDR3 region has the DNA TGTGCCAGCATCCGCGGGACAGACGTGTGGATCAATCAGCCCCAGCATTTT. J is TRBJ1-5 and V is TRBV12-3 or TRBV12-4; 7 bases map to TRBD1. Unmatched junction bases numbered 15, after V lost 7 bases and J lost 3 bases. The CDR3 loop spans 17 amino acids.

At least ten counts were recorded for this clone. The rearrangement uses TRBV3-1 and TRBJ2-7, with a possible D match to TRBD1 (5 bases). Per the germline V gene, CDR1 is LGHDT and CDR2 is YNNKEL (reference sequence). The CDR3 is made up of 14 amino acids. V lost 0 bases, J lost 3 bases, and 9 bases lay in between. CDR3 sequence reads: CASSQDWGGYEQYF. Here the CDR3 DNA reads TGTGCCAGCAGCCAAGACTGGGGCGGCTACGAGCAGTACTTC.

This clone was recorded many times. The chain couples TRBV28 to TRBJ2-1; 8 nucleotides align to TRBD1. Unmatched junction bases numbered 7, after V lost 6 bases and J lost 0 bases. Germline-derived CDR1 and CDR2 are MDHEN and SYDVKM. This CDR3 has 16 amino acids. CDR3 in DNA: TGTGCCAGCAGACCAAACGACAGGGGCTCCTACAATGAGCAGTTCTTC. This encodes CASRPNDRGSYNEQFF.

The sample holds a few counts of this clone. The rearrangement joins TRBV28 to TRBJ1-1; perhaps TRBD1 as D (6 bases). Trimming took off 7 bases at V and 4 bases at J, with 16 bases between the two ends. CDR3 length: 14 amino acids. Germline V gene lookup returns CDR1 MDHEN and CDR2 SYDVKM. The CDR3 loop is CASNRVPVGTEAFF. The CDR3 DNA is TGTGCCAGCAACAGGGTACCGGTGGGCACTGAAGCTTTCTTT.

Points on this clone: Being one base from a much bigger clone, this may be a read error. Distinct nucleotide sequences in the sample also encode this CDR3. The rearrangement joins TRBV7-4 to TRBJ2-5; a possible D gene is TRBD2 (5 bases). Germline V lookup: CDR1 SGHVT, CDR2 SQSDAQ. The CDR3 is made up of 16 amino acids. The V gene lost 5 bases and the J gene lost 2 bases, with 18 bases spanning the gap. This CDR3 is CASSQPHLTGQETQYF. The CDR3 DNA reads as TGTGCCAGCAGCCAACCACACTTGACGGGGCAAGAGACCCAGTACTTC. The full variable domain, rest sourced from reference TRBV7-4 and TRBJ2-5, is GAGVSQSPRYKVAKRGRDVALRCDSISGHVTLYWYRQTLGQGSEVLTYSQSDAQRDKSGRPSGRFSAERPERSVSTLKIQRTEQGDSAVYLCASSQPHLTGQETQYFGPGTRLLVL.

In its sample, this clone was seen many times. CDR3 residues: CASSQAGTGGNQPQHF. CDR3 coding DNA: TGCGCCAGCAGCCAGGCCGGGACAGGAGGAAATCAGCCCCAGCATTTT. This chain links TRBV4-1 with TRBJ1-5; TRBD1 matches at 8 bases. Per germline, CDR1 MGHRA and CDR2 YSYEKL. This CDR3 comprises 16 residues. Trimming removed 3 bases from V and 4 bases from J; junction bases left unmatched: 8.

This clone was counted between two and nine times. The DNA of the CDR3 is TGTGCCTGGAGCGGGGACACCACGAACACCGGGGAGCTGTTTTTT. Its translation: CAWSGDTTNTGELFF. The V and J genes are TRBV30 and TRBJ2-2; D may be TRBD1 (6 bases). Trimming removed 3 bases from V and 0 bases from J, with 11 bases in between. CDR1 GTSNPN and CDR2 SVGIG come from the germline V gene (reference sequence). This CDR3 region has 15 residues.

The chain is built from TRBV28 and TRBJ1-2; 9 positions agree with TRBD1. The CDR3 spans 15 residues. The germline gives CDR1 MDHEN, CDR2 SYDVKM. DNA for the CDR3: TGTACCACCCTCAACACCCCGGACAGGGGATATGGCTACACCTTC. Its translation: CTTLNTPDRGYGYTF.

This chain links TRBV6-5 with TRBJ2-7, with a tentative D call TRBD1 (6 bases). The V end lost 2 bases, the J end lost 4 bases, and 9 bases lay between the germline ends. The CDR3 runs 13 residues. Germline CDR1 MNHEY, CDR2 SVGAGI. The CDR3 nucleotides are TGTGCCAGCAGTTACAACAGGGAGTACGAGCAGTACTTC. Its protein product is CASSYNREYEQYF.

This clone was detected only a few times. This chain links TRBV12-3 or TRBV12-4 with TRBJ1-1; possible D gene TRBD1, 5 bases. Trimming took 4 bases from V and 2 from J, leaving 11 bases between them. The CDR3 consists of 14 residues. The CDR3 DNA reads TGTGCCAGCAGTTCTGCAGGGATTAACACTGAAGCTTTCTTT. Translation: CASSSAGINTEAFF.

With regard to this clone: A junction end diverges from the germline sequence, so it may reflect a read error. CDR3 in amino acids: CASSSPPGRRITGELFF. The CDR3 nucleotides are TGTGCCAGCAGCTCCCCACCGGGCAGGCGGATCACCGGCGAGCTGTTTTTT. The V gene is TRBV11-1, the J gene TRBJ2-2, with D hard to call. CDR3 size: 17 residues. Looked up from germline, CDR1 is SGHAT and CDR2 is FQDESV (reference sequence).

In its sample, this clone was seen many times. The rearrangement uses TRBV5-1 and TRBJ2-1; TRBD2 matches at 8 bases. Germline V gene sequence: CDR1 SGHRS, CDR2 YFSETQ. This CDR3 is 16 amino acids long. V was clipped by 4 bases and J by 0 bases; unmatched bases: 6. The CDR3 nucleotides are TGCGCCAGCAGCCGGGGGGGGGTCCCCTCCTACAATGAGCAGTTCTTC. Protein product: CASSRGGVPSYNEQFF.

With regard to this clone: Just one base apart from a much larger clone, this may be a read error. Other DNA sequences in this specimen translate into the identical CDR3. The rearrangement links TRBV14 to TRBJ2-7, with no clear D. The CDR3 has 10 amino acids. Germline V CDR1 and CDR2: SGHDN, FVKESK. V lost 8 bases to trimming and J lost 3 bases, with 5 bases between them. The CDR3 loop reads CASGNYEQYF. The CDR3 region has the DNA TGTGCCAGCGGTAACTACGAGCAGTACTTC.

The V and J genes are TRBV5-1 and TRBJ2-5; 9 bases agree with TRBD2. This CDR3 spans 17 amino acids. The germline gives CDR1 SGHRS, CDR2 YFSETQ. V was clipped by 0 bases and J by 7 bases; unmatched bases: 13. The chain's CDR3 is CASSLGPLAGGTGTQYF. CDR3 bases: TGCGCCAGCAGCTTGGGACCCCTTGCGGGAGGGACCGGGACCCAGTACTTC.

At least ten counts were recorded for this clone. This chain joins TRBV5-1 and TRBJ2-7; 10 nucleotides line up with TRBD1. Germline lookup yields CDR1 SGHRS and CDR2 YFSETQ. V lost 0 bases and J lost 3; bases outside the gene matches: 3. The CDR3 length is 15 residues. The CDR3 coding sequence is TGCGCCAGCAGCTTGGATGGACAGGGGGTCTACGAGCAGTACTTC. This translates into CASSLDGQGVYEQYF.

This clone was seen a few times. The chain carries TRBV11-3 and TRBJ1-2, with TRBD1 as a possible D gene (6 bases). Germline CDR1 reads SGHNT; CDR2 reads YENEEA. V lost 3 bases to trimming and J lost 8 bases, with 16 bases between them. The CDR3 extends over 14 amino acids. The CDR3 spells CASSFVAGEGGYTF. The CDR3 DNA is TGTGCCAGCAGCTTTGTGGCAGGGGAAGGAGGCTACACCTTC. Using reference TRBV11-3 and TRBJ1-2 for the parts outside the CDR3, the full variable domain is EAGVVQSPRYKIIEKKQPVAFWCNPISGHNTLYWYLQNLGQGPELLIRYENEEAVDDSQLPKDRFSAERLKGVDSTLKIQPAELGDSAVYLCASSFVAGEGGYTFGSGTRLTVV.

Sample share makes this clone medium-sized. The CDR3 nucleotides are TGTGCCAGCATTATTCCCCTCATACTAGCGGGAGTTGACGAGCAGTACTTC. Translated, it gives CASIIPLILAGVDEQYF. V gene TRBV6-1 combines with J gene TRBJ2-7; 11 bases match TRBD2. CDR1 is MNHNS, CDR2 SASEGT, per germline. The V and J ends lost 7 bases and 5 bases, in that order; junction bases with no gene match: 16. The CDR3 is 17 residues long.